The source of this T cell receptor beta chain is a study of T cells in Graves' hyperthyroidism and ophthalmopathy (dated by TCRdb to about 2019). For context, the study as a whole: Peripheral blood was collected at initial diagnosis, before any treatment. According to the paper, TCR Vbeta CDR3 sequencing was carried out on 135 peripheral blood samples, which came from around 43 ophthalmopathy, roughly 75 hyperthyroidism and about 17 progressor patients. To identify distinguishing TCR V-J signatures, a discovery cohort of around 100 patients was used, comprising 43 with Graves' ophthalmopathy and 57 with stable Graves' hyperthyroidism. After sampling, hyperthyroidism patients received methimazole starting at 30 mg daily, and ophthalmopathy patients received high-dose intravenous methylprednisolone. In addition, the study compared T-cell repertoires in thyroid tissue and in blood from six Graves' hyperthyroidism patients. Whether ophthalmopathy could be predicted prospectively was tested in an independent validation cohort made up of under 20 hyperthyroidism patients plus 17 patients who later progressed to ophthalmopathy. The 75 to 100 discovery patients were divided at random into training and test sets in a 7:3 ratio. Study-wide findings and limitations: Sample size was not statistically predetermined, and investigators were not blinded to group allocation. In validation, the model predicted progression to ophthalmopathy with approximately 69% sensitivity and about 72% specificity, a median of about six months before onset. In cross-validation, a model built on a 13 V-J signature told ophthalmopathy apart from stable hyperthyroidism with 85% to 90% sensitivity and roughly 82% specificity, and in testing the same model reached 80%/75%. Most expanded thyroid clonotypes (frequency above 0.001) were also detected in blood, a finding suggesting that blood repertoires may reflect thyroid immune responses.

Worth noting for this clonotype: What antigen it recognizes has not been identified. Base qualities are not provided; no much larger clone lies one nucleotide away.

Amplification of TCR beta CDR3 regions was carried out from RNA transcripts. A first-round RT-PCR of the TCR CDR3 used the HTBI primer set with the Qiagen OneStep RT-PCR kit. Libraries were constructed in a second round of multiplex PCR, after which size selection and purification were performed. Paired-end sequencing of the libraries was performed with 100 bp reads on an Illumina HiSeq2000. The source study handled its data this way. SOAPnuke was used to process the raw data, throwing out any read that contained adapters or uncalled bases, had a mean Phred below 15, or lacked an exact constant-primer or identifier match. COPE v1.2.5 was used to merge high-quality paired reads, and clonotypes were defined as unique nucleotide sequences. MiTCR v1.1 was used to align clonotypes to the IMGT TRBV, TRBD and TRBJ reference segments. The analysis included only V-J combinations with a frequency above 0.0001, which together covered around 99% of the repertoires. The TCS score was defined as F50 (clonal expansion) divided by E x V (chaos), with BLOSUM62-based TCRdist calculated between CDR3 peptides within each V-J. Welch's t-statistics and random forest reduced just over 500 V-J features to roughly 13, which were used in a naive Bayes classifier (R e1071). The public reads were reanalyzed by TCRdb: fastp trimming at Q25, MiXCR alignment, in-frame beta chains only. CDR3 protein duplicates are merged, each entry listing the most common genes and DNA. Here the V and J calls rest on TCRdb's processing, not on the authors' analysis. Within this sample are a few hundred thousand distinct CDR3 sequences, with roughly 13% of them counted one time only. 30% to 40% of the sample comes from the top ten.

The germline V gene specifies SGHRS as CDR1 and YFSETQ as CDR2. Germline trimming: 9 bases from V, 0 bases from J; junction bases outside gene matches: 7. The cysteine opens and the phenylalanine closes a CDR3 of 14 amino acids. Only the CDR3 DNA is retained, 42 bases long and in frame from the first base. Moderately to severely active disease, a Clinical Activity Score of at least 3, a NOSPECS grade of at least 4, and a duration under 3 months were present in ophthalmopathy patients. The study excluded patients with uncontrolled infections, other autoimmune diseases, pregnancy or lactation. Diagnoses were established on the basis of clinical symptoms, serum thyroxine and TRAb, thyroid ultrasound, and orbital computed tomography. Ficoll-Paque density gradient centrifugation was used to isolate PBMCs from about 9 ml of fresh peripheral blood. Total RNA was extracted with Trizol reagent, and quality was checked on an Agilent 2100 Bioanalyzer.

The clonotype comes from a middle-aged woman with Graves' ophthalmopathy. The sequence links TRBV5-1 to TRBJ1-1, with 8 bases in between that match TRBD1. Sequenced sample: blood. The sequenced DNA is TGCGCCACCGGGACAGGAGTAGTGAACACTGAAGCTTTCTTT. This gives the protein CATGTGVVNTEAFF.